This record covers a single TCR beta chain. Its specificity is not known. The data are from a study of OX40 agonist ivuxolimab in advanced cancers. Background on the study: Past anti-PD-1, anti-PD-L1 or anti-CTLA-4 therapy was accepted, and approximately 40% had received some. Partial responses were achieved by three patients: one hepatocellular carcinoma, two cutaneous melanoma.

This CDR3 has 14 amino acids. V was shortened by 6 bases and J by 6 bases, with 15 bases between the two germline ends. Germline assignment: CDR1 LNHDA and CDR2 SQIVND (reference sequence). General study findings and limits: Low clonal expansion, among the lowest seen, marked partial responders at 0.1-3.0 mg/kg.

Only in-frame clones appear in the TCRdb table, and some are missing; sequencing was by immunoSEQ multiplex PCR. This table has tens of thousands of clones, around 91% appearing once. The receptor's source is an adult with an advanced solid tumor such as melanoma, head and neck, liver or kidney cancer. The chain has TRBV19 and TRBJ1-5; possibly TRBD1 for D (5 bases). Material: CD4+ or CD8+ T cells sorted from blood, obtained in a trial of the OX40 agonist ivuxolimab. The CDR3 DNA follows: TGTGCCAGTAGATCGGGGACTGCCAGTCAGCCCCAGCATTTT. Translated: CASRSGTASQPQHF.